The 22 T cell receptor beta chains reported below all come from one sample, sequenced in a study of early T cells in non-severe SARS-CoV-2 infection. TCRdb fed the 5' RACE reads into MiXCR, producing one record per CDR3 protein. The sample includes approximately 29,000 distinct CDR3 sequences, around 5.4% of them seen just once. Sample: whole blood. These receptor sequences come from an adult who was a healthcare worker with PCR-confirmed SARS-CoV-2 infection or an uninfected control (not recorded which).

This chain joins TRBV15 and TRBJ2-5; D is perhaps TRBD1 (5 bases). Deletions cut 3 bases from V and 5 bases from J, with 13 bases between. In germline, CDR1 is LNHNV, CDR2 YYDKDF (reference sequence). This CDR3 has 14 residues. The CDR3 loop is CATSSSRARETQYF. CDR3 in DNA: TGTGCCACCAGCAGTAGCAGGGCGAGGGAGACCCAGTACTTC. The complete variable domain, with remaining parts taken from reference TRBV15 and TRBJ2-5, reads DAMVIQNPRYQVTQFGKPVTLSCSQTLNHNVMYWYQQKSSQAPKLLFHYYDKDFNNEADTPDNFQSRRPNTSFCFLDIRSPGLGDTAMYLCATSSSRARETQYFGPGTRLLVL.

There are many counts of this clonotype. V and J are TRBV29-1 and TRBJ2-6; the D is unclear. The CDR3 length is 15 residues. Germline V gene sequence: CDR1 SQVTM, CDR2 ANQGSEA. V was pared by 1 base and J by 0 bases, with 7 bases between. The CDR3 reads CSVEGYRSGANVLTF. The CDR3 DNA is TGCAGCGTTGAAGGGTACCGCTCTGGGGCCAACGTCCTGACTTTC. The full variable domain, in which reference TRBV29-1 and TRBJ2-6 provide the parts outside the CDR3, is SAVISQKPSRDICQRGTSLTIQCQVDSQVTMMFWYRQQPGQSLTLIATANQGSEATYESGFVIDKFPISRPNLTFSTLTVSNMSPEDSSIYLCSVEGYRSGANVLTFGAGSRLTVL.

This clonotype occurred many times. CDR3 in amino acids: CSARVRQVNYGYTF. CDR3 nucleotides: TGCAGTGCTAGAGTGAGACAGGTTAACTATGGCTACACCTTC. The chain carries TRBV20-1 and TRBJ1-2; D may be TRBD1 (6 bases). Trimming stripped 1 base from V and 1 base from J, with 10 bases between. The CDR3 is made up of 14 amino acids. From germline, CDR1 is DFQATT and CDR2 SNEGSKA (reference sequence).

This sequence joins TRBV20-1 and TRBJ2-5; a weak D match, TRBD2 (6 bases). The CDR3 is made up of 14 amino acids. From germline, CDR1 is DFQATT and CDR2 SNEGSKA (reference sequence). With 6 bases removed from V and 3 bases from J, the gap between germline ends came to 17 bases. The CDR3 nucleotides read TGCAGTGCCATTAACGGGGGTCTGGAAGAGACCCAGTACTTC. As protein: CSAINGGLEETQYF.

The sample holds a few counts of this clonotype. The V call is TRBV7-9, the J call TRBJ2-3; TRBD2 might be the D (7 bases). Germline lookup yields CDR1 SEHNR and CDR2 FQNEAQ (reference sequence). V dropped 1 base and J dropped 2 bases, with 16 bases sitting between them. CDR3 length equals 17 residues. The DNA for the CDR3 is TGTGCCAGCAGCTTAGGGGTTGCGGGGGCCGTCACAGATACGCAGTATTTT. It codes for CASSLGVAGAVTDTQYF. The full variable domain, completed using reference TRBV7-9 and TRBJ2-3, is DTGVSQNPRHKITKRGQNVTFRCDPISEHNRLYWYRQTLGQGPEFLTYFQNEAQLEKSRLLSDRFSAERPKGSFSTLEIQRTEQGDSAMYLCASSLGVAGAVTDTQYFGPGTRLTVL.

This clonotype was detected only a few times. The chain links TRBV4-3 to TRBJ2-3; 7 bases agree with TRBD2. Germline V gene data show CDR1 as LGHNA and CDR2 as YSLEER. The CDR3 extends over 15 amino acids. Germline trimming cut 0 bases from V and 10 bases from J; bases unmatched to any gene: 10. This CDR3 is CASSQDPGAGRAQYF. In DNA, the CDR3 is TGCGCCAGCAGCCAAGATCCCGGCGCGGGGAGGGCGCAGTATTTT.

This clonotype was counted ten times or more. The V call is TRBV7-2, the J call TRBJ2-1; D might be TRBD2 (5 bases). The CDR3 loop spans 17 amino acids. V lost 5 bases and J lost 4, with 21 bases in between. CDR1 and CDR2 (germline): SGHTA, FQGNSA. DNA of the CDR3: TGTGCCAGCAGCCCGCGGTGGAGCGGAGAGCTTTACAATGAGCAGTTCTTC. Translation gives CASSPRWSGELYNEQFF.

The table lists this clonotype with many counts. This chain connects TRBV15 to TRBJ1-3, with D uncertain. Germline V gives CDR1 LNHNV, CDR2 YYDKDF (reference sequence). Trimming cost V 2 bases and J 1 base, with 9 bases left between them. This CDR3 spans 15 amino acids. The CDR3 coding sequence is TGTGCCACCAGCAGATCACGCAGTTCTGGAAACACCATATATTTT. Protein: CATSRSRSSGNTIYF.

This clonotype was detected many times. The chain employs TRBV7-3 and TRBJ2-2; TRBD2 matches at 12 bases. V dropped 2 bases and J dropped 3; count of bases not matched to a gene: 4. Per the germline V gene, CDR1 is SGHTA and CDR2 is FQGTGA. The CDR3 loop spans 17 amino acids. The CDR3: CASSLRPSGRDTGELFF. The DNA for the CDR3 is TGTGCCAGCAGCTTACGTCCTAGCGGGAGGGACACCGGGGAGCTGTTTTTT.

This clonotype was counted ten times or more. The chain recombines TRBV28 with TRBJ2-7; 9 bases line up with TRBD1. Unmatched junction bases numbered 6, after V lost 6 bases and J lost 3 bases. Germline assignment: CDR1 MDHEN and CDR2 SYDVKM. CDR3 length: 14 residues. The CDR3: CASSPTDRGYEQYF. Written as DNA, the CDR3 is TGTGCCAGCAGCCCAACGGACAGGGGCTACGAGCAGTACTTC.

The table lists this clonotype with many counts. V gene TRBV14 combines with J gene TRBJ2-1, with a tentative D call TRBD2 (5 bases). V lost 4 bases and J lost 0, with 13 bases in between. The CDR3 contains 16 residues. The germline V gene has CDR1 SGHDN and CDR2 FVKESK. Here the CDR3 DNA reads TGTGCCAGCAGCCGGGTAGGCGGGTACTCCTACAATGAGCAGTTCTTC. Residues: CASSRVGGYSYNEQFF.

This clonotype was counted ten times or more. DNA for the CDR3: TGCAGTGCTAACGGGCCGGCACTTGGCGAGCAGTACTTC. This gives the protein CSANGPALGEQYF. The chain joins TRBV20-1 to TRBJ2-7; no definite D call. V dropped 4 bases and J dropped 6 bases, with 16 bases sitting between them. The CDR3 loop spans 13 amino acids. Germline assignment: CDR1 DFQATT and CDR2 SNEGSKA (reference sequence).

This clonotype was counted at least ten times. The chain joins TRBV19 to TRBJ2-5, with 9 bases matching TRBD1. Losses at the gene ends were 2 bases for V and 4 bases for J; bases not matched to a gene: 5. CDR3 length: 15 amino acids. Germline CDR1 reads LNHDA; CDR2 reads SQIVND (reference sequence). In nucleotides, the CDR3 is TGTGCCAGTAGTATAACCGGGACAGGGCGAGAGACCCAGTACTTC. Its translation: CASSITGTGRETQYF.

In its sample, this clonotype was seen many times. This rearrangement joins TRBV28 to TRBJ2-1; D is uncertain. CDR1 and CDR2 (germline): MDHEN, SYDVKM. Trimming cost V 7 bases and J 4 bases, with 14 bases left between them. This CDR3 region has 14 residues. The CDR3 region is CASTKPPLYNEQFF. The CDR3 nucleotides are TGTGCCAGCACCAAACCTCCTCTATACAATGAGCAGTTCTTC. The complete variable domain, with remaining parts taken from reference TRBV28 and TRBJ2-1, reads DVKVTQSSRYLVKRTGEKVFLECVQDMDHENMFWYRQDPGLGLRLIYFSYDVKMKEKGDIPEGYSVSREKKERFSLILESASTNQTSMYLCASTKPPLYNEQFFGPGTRLTVL.

At least ten counts were recorded for this clonotype. The rearrangement joins TRBV7-8 to TRBJ2-7; D remains ambiguous. Trimming took off 3 bases at V and 0 bases at J, with 9 bases between the two ends. Germline V gene sequence: CDR1 SGHVS, CDR2 FQNEAQ. The CDR3 covers 14 residues. CDR3 loop: CASSLDVSSYEQYF. As DNA, the CDR3 is TGTGCCAGCAGCTTGGATGTGAGCTCCTACGAGCAGTACTTC.

Many counts were recorded for this clonotype. The rearrangement links TRBV12-3 or TRBV12-4 to TRBJ2-2; the match to TRBD2 covers 7 bases. The junction had 15 bases not matched to a gene; V was cut back by 5 bases and J by 3 bases. This CDR3 is built from 18 residues. DNA of the CDR3: TGTGCCAGCAGTGCGTACAGTTGGGAGCGGGATTACACCGGGGAGCTGTTTTTT. Translated: CASSAYSWERDYTGELFF.

Many counts were recorded for this clonotype. This chain joins TRBV18 and TRBJ1-2; the match to TRBD1 covers 10 bases. V trimming: 0 bases; J trimming: 6 bases; junction bases outside the gene matches: 10. CDR3 length equals 17 residues. Looked up from germline, CDR1 is KGHSH and CDR2 is LQKENI. The CDR3 DNA reads TGTGCCAGCTCACCACCCTTCGGGACAGGGGATCAGGATGGCTACACCTTC. It specifies CASSPPFGTGDQDGYTF.

This clonotype appeared many times. The V and J genes are TRBV10-2 and TRBJ2-3, with TRBD2 matching 16 bases. V gave up 5 bases and J gave up 4 bases; unmatched junction bases: 3. The CDR3 consists of 16 residues. Per the germline V gene, CDR1 is WSHSY and CDR2 is SAAADI. The CDR3 region has the DNA TGCGCCAGCAGTCGGGGACTAGCGGGAGGGGCAGATACGCAGTATTTT. Protein product: CASSRGLAGGADTQYF.

This clonotype has a count of ten or more. The chain has TRBV12-3 or TRBV12-4 and TRBJ2-3; a weak D match, TRBD1 (6 bases). The CDR3 spans 16 residues. Trimming removed 5 bases at V and 4 bases at J, with 19 bases between. CDR3 amino acids: CASSLPRQEAPDTQYF. As DNA, the CDR3 is TGTGCCAGCAGTCTCCCTCGACAGGAAGCCCCAGATACGCAGTATTTT.

This clonotype was recorded at least ten times. This chain links TRBV10-1 with TRBJ2-2, with TRBD1 matching 8 bases. This CDR3 has 13 residues. Germline CDR1 is WNHNN and CDR2 is SYGVQD (reference sequence). V lost 6 bases to trimming and J lost 5 bases; unmatched junction nucleotides: 2. CDR3 sequence reads: CASRGTGTGELFF. In DNA form, the CDR3 reads TGCGCCAGCAGGGGGACAGGAACCGGGGAGCTGTTTTTT.

This clonotype has a count of ten or more. The chain couples TRBV24-1 to TRBJ2-7; D perhaps matches TRBD2 (5 bases). The CDR3 extends over 13 amino acids. V lost 4 bases, J lost 7 bases, and 13 bases lay in between. The germline V gene encodes CDR1 KGHDR and CDR2 SFDVKD. CDR3 bases: TGTGCCACCAGTGACAATCGACCGGGGGAGCAGTACTTC. Its protein is CATSDNRPGEQYF.

This clonotype has at least ten counts. J is TRBJ1-1 and V is TRBV12-3 or TRBV12-4; no firm D call. The V gene lost 0 bases and the J gene lost 11 bases, with 13 bases spanning the gap. The CDR3 runs to 13 residues. The CDR3 here is CASSLAAAHRAFF. The CDR3 DNA follows: TGTGCCAGCAGTTTAGCGGCAGCGCATCGGGCTTTCTTT.